The present T cell receptor (beta chain) was sequenced within a study of Ad26.COV2.S vaccination and SARS-CoV-2 variants. Study-level results: Reportedly, after vaccination the spike-specific CD8+ and CD4+ T cell responses displayed substantial breadth. Vaccinees displayed broader spike-specific TCR repertoires than placebo recipients.

The CDR3 spans 12 residues. Regarding treatment: around 19 received Ad26.COV2.S at low or high dose, single or two shots; 5 received placebo; per-sample allocation not given. Specimen acquisition occurred on day 63 following the initial vaccine or placebo injection. Cohort 1b enrolled adults aged 18-55 years in Boston. The assay was immunoSEQ multiplex PCR, and TCRdb's table has in-frame clones only and misses some. The sample lists about 350,000 clones, around 88% occurring once. The table lists this clone with a count of one. What it binds is unknown. The sample in question was peripheral blood, obtained in a trial of Ad26.COV2.S vaccine versus placebo. The sequence derives from a person aged 18-60 years who received the Ad26.COV2.S COVID-19 vaccine or a placebo. The chain is built from TRBV21-1 and TRBJ2-7; the table's D call of TRBD1 was not tested on the DNA. TRBV21-1 is tagged as a pseudogene. The chain's CDR3 is CASSGRSYEQYF. CDR3 sequence (DNA): TGTGCCAGCAGCGGGCGCTCCTACGAGCAGTACTTC.